This T cell receptor beta chain was identified in a study of T-cell reconstitution after alpha-beta-depleted transplantation in children. The V gene end was trimmed by 6 bases and the J gene end by 5 bases; junction bases not matched to a gene: 7. CDR3 size: 14 residues. Looked up from germline, CDR1 is LNHDA and CDR2 is SQIVND (reference sequence). About this clonotype itself: Its antigen is unknown.

Findings of the study overall: About two months after transplant, alpha-beta T cells reportedly came from several hundred expanded graft clones. T cells produced anew were the main source of T-cell counts and diversity one year after transplant.

Preparation of the TCRbeta library used unique molecular identifiers. From the PCR reads, TCRdb called clonotypes with MiXCR, one entry per CDR3 protein. The sample shows approximately 520,000 distinct CDR3 sequences, 10% to 12% of them seen only once. The source was PBMCs, mostly from graft donor cells, collected 180 days after TCRalphabeta/CD19-depleted stem cell transplant. The receptor's source is a female patient aged 2-15 years who had a stem cell transplant for aplastic anemia, so the T cells may come from the graft donor. This chain uses TRBV19 with TRBJ2-7; 10 bases agree with TRBD2. CDR3 residues: CASSLASGSHEQYF. CDR3 bases: TGTGCCAGTAGCCTGGCTAGCGGGAGTCACGAGCAGTACTTC.